Shown below are 11 T cell receptor beta chains from a single sample sequenced in a study of radiation and T cells in renal cell carcinoma. Documented time point: baseline pretreatment blood. The sample's treatment: 15 Gy SBRT to primary tumor, nephrectomy 4 weeks later. This table comes from immunoSEQ multiplex PCR, and its TCRdb copy is limited to in-frame clones, with some not included. This sample yields more than 140,000 clones, of which 83% are seen a single time; roughly 23% belongs to the top ten. This specimen consisted of blood, obtained from a patient whose treatment included radiotherapy and nephrectomy. These receptors all come from a woman aged 45-60 years with renal cell carcinoma.

The V gene is TRBV7-2, the J gene TRBJ2-7; D may be TRBD1 (5 bases). The germline V and J ends were trimmed by 1 base and 4 bases, with 8 bases remaining between them. There are 13 residues in the CDR3. Germline assignment: CDR1 SGHTA and CDR2 FQGNSA. The CDR3: CASSLDQGYEQYF. CDR3 nucleotide sequence: TGTGCCAGCAGCTTAGATCAGGGTTACGAGCAGTACTTC.

The chain couples TRBV14 to TRBJ2-2; D gene unclear. CDR3 size: 16 residues. Trimming took 0 bases from V and 3 from J, leaving 11 bases between them. CDR1 and CDR2 from the germline V gene are SGHDN and FVKESK. CDR3 amino acids: CASSQDLPGDTGELFF. CDR3 DNA sequence: TGTGCCAGCAGCCAAGATTTACCAGGTGACACCGGGGAGCTGTTTTTT.

This clone appeared a single time. Other nucleotide sequences in the sample specify the same CDR3. The CDR3 is CASSPRTSGTTDTQYF. The CDR3 bases are TGCGCCAGCAGCCCTAGGACTAGCGGGACGACAGATACGCAGTATTTT. The rearrangement uses TRBV5-1 and TRBJ2-3; TRBD2 aligns across 12 bases. Germline V gives CDR1 SGHRS, CDR2 YFSETQ. This CDR3 is built from 16 residues. V lost 4 bases, J lost 3 bases, and 6 bases stayed unmatched.

The chain couples TRBV5-1 to TRBJ2-7, with D perhaps matching TRBD1 (5 bases). Deletions cut 1 base from V and 2 bases from J, with 7 bases between. Germline CDR1 reads SGHRS; CDR2 reads YFSETQ. The CDR3 covers 13 residues. The CDR3 coding sequence is TGCGCCAGCAGCTTGACAGGCCCCTACGAGCAGTACTTC. This encodes CASSLTGPYEQYF.

The gene calls are TRBV19 and TRBJ1-5; D gene uncertain. The CDR3 is 15 amino acids. CDR1 LNHDA and CDR2 SQIVND come from the germline V gene (reference sequence). The V gene lost 10 bases and the J gene lost 0 bases, with 16 bases spanning the gap. CDR3 nucleotides: TGTGCCACCACGCACCCAGGCTATAGCAATCAGCCCCAGCATTTT. This encodes CATTHPGYSNQPQHF.

This clone was detected a few times. The V gene is TRBV4-2, the J gene TRBJ2-7; 10 bases are shared with TRBD1. The CDR3 contains 16 residues. The V and J ends lost 0 bases and 4 bases, in that order; junction bases with no gene match: 6. The V gene's germline CDR1 is LGHNA and CDR2 YNFKEQ. In nucleotides, the CDR3 is TGTGCCAGCAGCCAAGAACCGGGACAGGGGAGTTACGAGCAGTACTTC. Protein product: CASSQEPGQGSYEQYF.

The J gene is TRBJ2-3, the V gene TRBV21-1. TRBV21-1 is a pseudogene. The CDR3 length is 17 residues. CDR3 loop: CASSKEGTYPSTDTQYF. Here the CDR3 DNA reads TGTGCCAGCAGCAAAGAAGGGACCTACCCTAGCACAGATACGCAGTATTTT.

This rearrangement joins TRBV10-1 to TRBJ1-5, with D unclear. CDR1 and CDR2 from the germline V gene are WNHNN and SYGVQD (reference sequence). This CDR3 contains 12 residues. Trimming took 2 bases from V and 4 from J, leaving 3 bases between them. The CDR3 DNA reads as TGCGCCAGCAGTGAGGGGAATCAGCCCCAGCATTTT. This translates into CASSEGNQPQHF.

This clone appeared once. V and J are TRBV29-1 and TRBJ2-5; TRBD1 agrees at 7 bases. The CDR3 runs to 12 residues. Trimming cost V 7 bases and J 2 bases; bases outside gene matches: 4. CDR1 is SQVTM and CDR2 is ANQGSEA in the germline V gene. In DNA, the CDR3 is TGCAGCGCCTGGGACAGACAAGAGACCCAGTACTTC. This gives the protein CSAWDRQETQYF.

The gene calls are TRBV2 and TRBJ1-6; no clear D gene. Germline CDR1 and CDR2: SNHLY and FYNNEI. Trimming took 3 bases from V and 11 from J, leaving 8 bases between them. CDR3 length: 12 amino acids. The CDR3 sequence: CASSDGFPPLHF. CDR3 DNA: TGTGCCAGCAGTGATGGTTTTCCACCCCTCCACTTT.

The gene calls are TRBV5-6 and TRBJ2-3; no clear D. This CDR3 has 16 residues. V was cut by 1 base and J by 0 bases, with 12 bases left in between. CDR1 is SGHDT, CDR2 YYEEEE, per germline. The CDR3 DNA sequence: TGTGCCAGCAGCTTGTTTGGCAGTGCTAGCACAGATACGCAGTATTTT. It codes for CASSLFGSASTDTQYF.